These 17 T cell receptor beta chains originate from one sample sequenced in a study of tumor-infiltrating lymphocytes in primary liver carcinoma. Co-extraction yielded RNA and DNA from roughly 20-30 mg of unsorted bulk tissue. Starting material of 500 to 600 ng total RNA yielded TCR beta cDNA via a constant-region primer. TCR beta libraries came from three nested multiplex PCR rounds using slightly modified ARM-PCR. Two initial PCR rounds of around 10 cycles each paired TRBV1-TRBV30 forward primers with a C-beta reverse primer. TCRdb passed the multiplex PCR reads through MiXCR, listing each CDR3 protein once. Among about 78,000 distinct CDR3 sequences listed, about two thirds were seen once. The sample comprised liver tumor tissue from sampling region 4. Subset given: tumor region T4, right-lateral pole. The receptors come from a woman aged 60-75 years with primary liver carcinoma and hepatitis B virus infection.

This clonotype was counted at least ten times. The V call is TRBV6-5, the J call TRBJ1-4; the D gene is possibly TRBD1 (5 bases). This CDR3 is built from 15 residues. V dropped 2 bases and J dropped 4 bases, with 11 bases sitting between them. Germline assignment: CDR1 MNHEY and CDR2 SVGAGI. The CDR3 reads CASSYRGAGNEKLFF. CDR3 DNA sequence: TGTGCCAGCAGTTACAGAGGGGCTGGTAATGAAAAACTGTTTTTT.

For this clonotype: It is likely a read error, because the conserved phenylalanine at the end of the CDR3 is missing. The chain combines TRBV7-9 with TRBJ2-3; D is unresolved. The V end was cut by 3 bases, the J end by 8 bases, with 12 bases between. The germline V gene has CDR1 SEHNR and CDR2 FQNEAQ (reference sequence). This CDR3 spans 13 amino acids. CDR3 protein: CASSFGSPGTQYL. CDR3 coding DNA: TGTGCCAGCAGCTTTGGCTCACCCGGTACGCAGTATTTA.

This clonotype is judged medium-sized (0.01 to 0.1%). The chain joins TRBV11-2 to TRBJ2-1; perhaps D is TRBD1 or TRBD2 (5 bases each). CDR1 is SGHAT and CDR2 is FQNNGV in the germline V gene. The V gene lost 4 bases and the J gene lost 6 bases, with 13 bases spanning the gap. The CDR3 has 14 amino acids. The CDR3 region has the DNA TGTGCCAGCAGCTCAATGTCCGGGGCCAATGAGCAGTTCTTC. Protein product: CASSSMSGANEQFF.

This clonotype occurred once. The CDR3 end shows no conserved phenylalanine or tryptophan, and so a read error is likely. CDR3: CASSPTGAGELFP. As DNA, the CDR3 is TGTGCCAGCAGTCCGACGGGGGCCGGGGAGCTGTTTCCT. The chain uses TRBV5-4 and TRBJ2-2; D possibly corresponds to TRBD2 (6 bases). This CDR3 has 13 amino acids. The ends were cut back, 5 bases at V and 6 bases at J, with 11 bases in the middle. Germline lookup yields CDR1 SGHNT and CDR2 YYREEE (reference sequence).

CDR3 DNA sequence: TGTGCCAGCAGCTCCCGTCGGGAGTACCAGGAGGCCCAGTACTTC. Translation gives CASSSRREYQEAQYF. The J gene is TRBJ2-5, the V gene TRBV11-3, with a possible D match to TRBD2 (6 bases). Germline V lookup: CDR1 SGHNT, CDR2 YENEEA. V dropped 4 bases and J dropped 9 bases, with 21 bases sitting between them. The CDR3 extends over 15 amino acids.

Concerning this clonotype: A junction end diverges from the germline sequence, so it may reflect a read error. The rearrangement joins TRBV11-2 to TRBJ2-1, with D possibly being TRBD2 (6 bases). The CDR3 sequence is 15 residues long. From germline, CDR1 is SGHAT and CDR2 FQNNGV. The CDR3 DNA follows: TGTGCCAGCGGGCGGGGATCGACCTCCCACAATGAGCAGTTCTTC. Amino acids: CASGRGSTSHNEQFF.

This clonotype was picked up one time. The J gene is TRBJ2-1, the V gene TRBV7-9; 7 bases are a match to TRBD2. The CDR3 spans 16 residues. V lost 5 bases and J lost 5; bases outside the gene matches: 12. Germline V CDR1 and CDR2: SEHNR, FQNEAQ (reference sequence). In nucleotides, the CDR3 is TGTGCCAGCAGCCACCCGCGGACTAGAGAGAACAATGAGCAGTTCTTC. It yields the protein CASSHPRTRENNEQFF. Variable domain in full (rest from reference TRBV7-9 and TRBJ2-1): DTGVSQNPRHKITKRGQNVTFRCDPISEHNRLYWYRQTLGQGPEFLTYFQNEAQLEKSRLLSDRFSAERPKGSFSTLEIQRTEQGDSAMYLCASSHPRTRENNEQFFGPGTRLTVL.

A word on this clonotype: This CDR3 is missing its conserved last phenylalanine or tryptophan, likely due to a read error. The chain carries TRBV7-9 and TRBJ1-1, with TRBD1 as a possible D gene (6 bases). The CDR3 has 15 amino acids. Per the germline V gene, CDR1 is SEHNR and CDR2 is FQNEAQ (reference sequence). With 5 bases removed from V and 4 bases from J, the gap between germline ends came to 17 bases. For the CDR3, the DNA is TGTGCCAGCAGCCGACCGGGGACAAGGGGCACTGAAGCTTTCCTT. Residues: CASSRPGTRGTEAFL.

The rearrangement links TRBV6-1 to TRBJ1-5; 9 bases fit TRBD1. CDR1 MNHNS and CDR2 SASEGT come from the germline V gene. CDR3 length: 16 amino acids. V shed 9 bases, J shed 4 bases, and the junction held 13 bases outside the gene matches. The CDR3 nucleotides read TGTGCCAGGAGGGACAGGGACCTCTATAGTAATCAGCCCCAGCATTTT. Translated: CARRDRDLYSNQPQHF.

This clonotype was seen at least ten times. The chain joins TRBV7-9 to TRBJ2-3; D possibly corresponds to TRBD2 (5 bases). V was shortened by 6 bases and J by 2 bases, with 6 bases between the two germline ends. Germline V lookup: CDR1 SEHNR, CDR2 FQNEAQ (reference sequence). The CDR3 totals 12 residues. The CDR3 DNA reads as TGTGCCAGCAGTCGGGACACAGATACGCAGTATTTT. Its protein product is CASSRDTDTQYF. The complete variable domain, with remaining parts taken from reference TRBV7-9 and TRBJ2-3, reads DTGVSQNPRHKITKRGQNVTFRCDPISEHNRLYWYRQTLGQGPEFLTYFQNEAQLEKSRLLSDRFSAERPKGSFSTLEIQRTEQGDSAMYLCASSRDTDTQYFGPGTRLTVL.

In its sample, this clonotype was seen a few times. The germline gene is not matched at one end of the junction; a read error may be the cause. The CDR3 DNA sequence: TGTGCCAGCAGTAGTGGCAGGTATAGCAATCAACCCCAGCATTTT. Translating it yields CASSSGRYSNQPQHF. V is TRBV6-5 and J is TRBJ1-5; D remains unclear. The CDR3 loop spans 15 amino acids. CDR1 and CDR2 from the germline V gene are MNHEY and SVGAGI.

By share of the sample, this clonotype is medium-sized. The gene calls are TRBV11-2 and TRBJ1-1; weak D call: TRBD1 (6 bases). Germline V gene lookup returns CDR1 SGHAT and CDR2 FQNNGV. The CDR3 consists of 16 residues. Trimming pared 5 bases from V and 4 bases from J, leaving 20 bases between. The CDR3 loop reads CASSPPGGARTTEAFF. The CDR3 DNA sequence: TGTGCCAGCAGCCCACCCGGGGGGGCGCGTACCACTGAAGCTTTCTTT.

This clonotype occurred once. CDR3 DNA: TGCAGCGTAGGAAACCGGGCCATCCTAGACTATGGCTACACCTTC. It is translated as CSVGNRAILDYGYTF. The chain joins TRBV29-1 to TRBJ1-2; no clear D. V was clipped by 6 bases and J by 3 bases, with 20 bases between them. This CDR3 is built from 15 residues. The germline CDR1 and CDR2 sequences are SQVTM and ANQGSEA.

About this clonotype: This could be a read error, since a much larger clone is one nucleotide away. The chain joins TRBV2 to TRBJ2-3, with D hard to call. Germline assignment: CDR1 SNHLY and CDR2 FYNNEI. The CDR3 is 13 residues long. The V gene lost 7 bases and the J gene lost 12 bases, with 20 bases spanning the gap. The DNA of the CDR3 is TGTGCCAGCACACATCCCCCAGTAATAACCCAGTATTTT. This codes for CASTHPPVITQYF. Using reference TRBV2 and TRBJ2-3 for the parts outside the CDR3, the full variable domain is EPEVTQTPSHQVTQMGQEVILRCVPISNHLYFYWYRQILGQKVEFLVSFYNNEISEKSEIFDDQFSVERPDGSNFTLKIRSTKLEDSAMYFCASTHPPVITQYFGPGTRLTVL.

V gene TRBV29-1 combines with J gene TRBJ2-7, with 7 positions matching TRBD1. Germline CDR1 is SQVTM and CDR2 is ANQGSEA. After removal of 4 bases from V and 5 bases from J, the junction contained 8 bases not matched to a gene. There are 13 residues in the CDR3. The CDR3 DNA reads as TGCAGCGTTGCCCCGACAGGGCTCCACGAGCAGTACTTC. It specifies CSVAPTGLHEQYF.

The table lists this clonotype with many counts. The rearrangement joins TRBV7-3 to TRBJ1-1, with no clear D. Germline lookup yields CDR1 SGHTA and CDR2 FQGTGA. The CDR3 runs 13 residues. V was trimmed by 4 bases and J by 0 bases, leaving 6 bases between them. CDR3 sequence reads: CASSSQMNTEAFF. DNA of the CDR3: TGTGCCAGCAGCTCCCAGATGAACACTGAAGCTTTCTTT. Looking up the rest from reference TRBV7-3 and TRBJ1-1 gives the full variable domain: GAGVSQTPSNKVTEKGKYVELRCDPISGHTALYWYRQSLGQGPEFLIYFQGTGAADDSGLPNDRFFAVRPEGSVSTLKIQRTERGDSAVYLCASSSQMNTEAFFGQGTRLTVV.

As for this clonotype: Sequence at one end of the junction differs from germline and may be a read error. The chain combines TRBV11-2 with TRBJ1-1; 9 bases are a match to TRBD1. The CDR3 consists of 17 residues. Germline V CDR1 and CDR2: SGHAT, FQNNGV. The CDR3 coding sequence is TGCGCCAGCAACCCCCAAGGGACAGGGTCGGAACTTGCTGAAGTTTTCTTC. It yields the protein CASNPQGTGSELAEVFF.